This entry concerns a single T cell receptor (beta chain). The entry originates in a study of blood T cell repertoires in COVID-19. Study overall: The samples span acute and convalescent COVID-19 from the United States, Italy and Spain.

TCRdb keeps only in-frame clones here, not all; method: immunoSEQ multiplex PCR. The data contain some 16,000 clones, just under 95% of them singletons. The receptor was isolated from a human donor in a cohort sampled during active COVID-19. The sequenced material came from peripheral blood.

CDR3 sequence reads: CASSARQGGALHF. In DNA, the CDR3 is TGTGCCAGTAGTGCCAGACAGGGAGGAGCCCTCCACTTT. The gene calls are TRBV19 and TRBJ1-6, with 7 positions matching TRBD1. CDR3 length: 13 residues. The germline CDR1 and CDR2 sequences are LNHDA and SQIVND (reference sequence). V trimming: 5 bases; J trimming: 14 bases; junction bases outside the gene matches: 9.